This TCR beta chain was sequenced for a study of siplizumab effects on memory and regulatory T cells. This clone was detected once. Antigen: not known. The study took a few donor pairs, and their unstimulated naive, memory, effector memory and TEMRA subsets were sequenced. Points from the study as a whole: Only a minor fraction of alloreactive clones mapped to unstimulated subsets. Greater diversity than memory cells seemed evident in naive T cells, which also appeared to be major alloresponse contributors.

Trimming pared 0 bases from V and 0 bases from J, leaving 8 bases between. Per the germline V gene, CDR1 is GTSNPN and CDR2 is SVGIG (reference sequence). The CDR3 has 15 residues. Assaying covered 75,000 to 100,000 TCR templates per sample. Libraries were prepared by immunoSEQ multiplex PCR; TCRdb keeps only in-frame clonotypes and omits some of them. The data show 56,000 or so clones, 95% to 98% seen once. Sequences were obtained from naive CD8+ T cells sorted from blood. The chain carries TRBV30 and TRBJ1-4; D unclear. This receptor was identified in a human donor in good health. The CDR3: CAWSVLGTTNEKLFF. CDR3 DNA sequence: TGTGCCTGGAGTGTTTTAGGGACAACTAATGAAAAACTGTTTTTT. The complete variable domain, with remaining parts taken from reference TRBV30 and TRBJ1-4, reads SQTIHQWPATLVQPVGSPLSLECTVEGTSNPNLYWYRQAAGRGLQLLFYSVGIGQISSEVPQNLSASRPQDRQFILSSKKLLLSDSGFYLCAWSVLGTTNEKLFFGSGTQLSVL.